Listed below are T cell receptor beta chains from one sample, sequenced in a study of T cells in Graves' hyperthyroidism and ophthalmopathy. TCRdb analysed the multiplex PCR reads with MiXCR anew, one entry per CDR3 protein. This sample carries more than 500,000 distinct CDR3 sequences, 14% of them seen once, and the ten largest clones take about 15%. Sequencing was performed on blood. These receptors were collected from a woman aged 35 to 49 with Graves' hyperthyroidism. The conserved cysteine and the conserved F or W are not part of the CDR3 here. Each record gives: clone size, J gene, V gene, CDR3 protein. Clone size is stated in some rows and not others, as once, few, many or a class when expanded.

clone_size: many
j_call: TRBJ1-1
v_call: TRBV3-1
cdr3_aa: ASSLRTGGIGNTEAF

clone_size: many
j_call: TRBJ2-7
v_call: TRBV7-2
cdr3_aa: ASSRLATGSAVDEQY

clone_size: many
j_call: TRBJ2-7
v_call: TRBV14
cdr3_aa: ASSPGTTAEQY

clone_size: few
j_call: TRBJ2-1
v_call: TRBV19
cdr3_aa: ASGQGGSSGRSEQF

clone_size: NA
j_call: TRBJ2-1
v_call: TRBV20-1
cdr3_aa: SARLAGVGNEQF

clone_size: many
j_call: TRBJ2-1
v_call: TRBV11-2
cdr3_aa: ASSLEGVSYNEQF

clone_size: NA
j_call: TRBJ1-6
v_call: TRBV3-1
cdr3_aa: ASSQGLTWHSPLH

clone_size: NA
j_call: TRBJ2-2
v_call: TRBV5-1
cdr3_aa: ASSLKGADTGELF

clone_size: NA
j_call: TRBJ2-5
v_call: TRBV7-9
cdr3_aa: ASSLDLAFETQY

clone_size: NA
j_call: TRBJ1-2
v_call: TRBV7-2
cdr3_aa: ASSLYSVGWVYGYT

clone_size: NA
j_call: TRBJ2-1
v_call: TRBV3-1
cdr3_aa: ASSQVGLEQF

clone_size: few
j_call: TRBJ2-5
v_call: TRBV7-9
cdr3_aa: ASSSINYLQETQY

clone_size: NA
j_call: TRBJ2-7
v_call: TRBV28
cdr3_aa: ASSLGVYPYEQY

clone_size: NA
j_call: TRBJ2-7
v_call: TRBV27
cdr3_aa: ASSFRSGVLEQY

clone_size: few
j_call: TRBJ2-3
v_call: TRBV24-1
cdr3_aa: ATSDISGGSYTDTQY

clone_size: few
j_call: TRBJ2-7
v_call: TRBV7-2
cdr3_aa: ASSSGLAGGHFTYEQY

clone_size: many
j_call: TRBJ2-7
v_call: TRBV20-1
cdr3_aa: SARRGDASYEQY